The entry below gives a single T cell receptor (beta chain) sequence along with its context. The antigen remains undetermined. 60 Vbeta and 13 Jbeta primers were used in PCR. Per the study methods: The count from a later analysis was about 80 million unique TCR beta chains, about 9.9 million of them shared. The table came from immunoSEQ multiplex PCR; TCRdb's copy has only in-frame clones and leaves some out. The V and J calls and clone size come from that table; D and trimming were worked out from the DNA. Of 150,000 or so clones listed, 70% to 90% are singletons. This entry is derived from a study of cytomegalovirus exposure and HLA in healthy donors. Study outcomes and limitations: Among the most significant clusters, several appeared linked to common viral pathogens in a later analysis.

Germline lookup yields CDR1 LNHDA and CDR2 SQIVND (reference sequence). V was clipped by 3 bases and J by 4 bases, with 13 bases between them. The CDR3 loop spans 15 amino acids. This TCR was sampled from a man over 45 in good health and CMV-seronegative. V and J are TRBV19 and TRBJ1-5; a weak D match, TRBD1 (5 bases). What was sequenced was PBMCs. The CDR3 sequence: CASSILQRGNQPQHF. CDR3 DNA: TGTGCCAGTAGTATTCTTCAACGGGGGAATCAGCCCCAGCATTTT.